This TCR beta chain was found in a study of CD8 T cells in Susac syndrome (dated by TCRdb to about 2019). With regard to the full study: Repertoire sequencing was used to test whether CD8+ T cell activation and differentiation in Susac syndrome was antigen driven. Clonality of the CD8+ T cell repertoire was compared between roughly twelve healthy donors, roughly 14 Susac syndrome patients and around 16 multiple sclerosis patients.

This clonotype was counted once. Its antigen remains undetermined. No qualities accompany the bases; no much larger clone lies one base away. One read offers little support. RNA was extracted using the RNeasy kit, and about 0.45 to 1 ug of the RNA was reverse transcribed with random hexamers. TCR beta CDR3 regions were amplified with the immunoSEQ multiplex PCR assay covering 54 Vbeta and 13 Jbeta segments. Bias from PCR amplification was corrected by using a synthetic template baseline for primer optimization and for computational correction. In the authors' own workflow: Reads were assigned to V, D and J genes according to IMGT and analyzed in immunoSEQ Analyzer, with only productive sequences retained. Clonality was calculated as one minus the Shannon entropy normalized by log2 of the number of productive unique sequences. Public and private clones were assessed among the 100 most prevalent clones of each patient and control. Clones were defined as Susac-specific if absent from the healthy and MS cohorts, from approximately 1,100 published viral clones and from other ImmuneACCESS disease sequences. TCRdb passed the public sequencing reads through fastp at Q25 and MiXCR, retaining productive beta sequences. Rows are combined by CDR3 protein, so each entry shows the most common genes and DNA. These V and J calls originate from TCRdb's pipeline instead of the authors' own analysis. The sample yields around 300,000 distinct CDR3 sequences; roughly 85% were counted once. The ten largest clonotypes hold around 0.22% of the sample.

High-throughput TCR beta sequencing profiled peripheral blood CD8+ and CD4+ T cells from healthy donors, Susac syndrome patients and multiple sclerosis patients. The multiple sclerosis controls were treatment-naive patients whose relapsing-remitting disease, either stable or active, fulfilled the revised McDonald criteria. CD8+ TEMRA cells were enriched by FACS, while bulk CD8+ and CD4+ T cells were purified by magnetic negative isolation. Blood was collected in EDTA tubes and processed within 24 hours, with PBMCs isolated through density gradient centrifugation. PBMCs intended for TCR sequencing were frozen in liquid nitrogen and were later thawed in a 37 degrees C water bath. The sorted or isolated CD4+, CD8+ and CD8+ TEMRA cells reached a purity of at least 90%. Relative to germline, V is missing 2 bases and J is missing 6 bases, with 25 bases of the junction outside any gene match. The CDR1 and CDR2 encoded by the germline V gene are MDHEN and SYDVKM. Measured from the cysteine to the phenylalanine, the CDR3 is 20 residues long. Only the CDR3 part of the read is kept: 60 bases, read in frame from the first base.

Findings and caveats that apply to the study as a whole: The study acknowledged that relatively few individuals were included in the TCR sequencing and HLA analysis.

The sequence links TRBV28 to TRBJ2-7, with TRBD2 matching 7 junction bases. The sequence came from a human donor with multiple sclerosis. The material sequenced was CD8+ T cells from PBMCs. The nucleotides are TGTGCCAGCAGTTTACGAAGCCCACGGGAGGCGGGAGATGTTGGAGCCGAGCAGTACTTC. It codes for CASSLRSPREAGDVGAEQYF.